A single sample is the source of the 31 T cell receptor beta chains below, sequenced in a study of blood T cell repertoires in COVID-19. Repertoires were generated with immunoSEQ multiplex PCR, while TCRdb's copy carries only in-frame clones and drops some. This sample has over 400,000 clones, with 85% to 90% found just once. The material sequenced was peripheral blood. The receptors stem from a woman in her fifties or sixties with COVID-19, enrolled during active disease.

V gene TRBV2 combines with J gene TRBJ2-6; 8 bases match TRBD2. This CDR3 spans 16 amino acids. The germline V gene has CDR1 SNHLY and CDR2 FYNNEI. The ends lost 8 bases at V and 0 bases at J; junction bases unmatched: 6. In DNA form, the CDR3 reads TGTGCCAGCCGGGGGGGACCTAGCTCTGGGGCCAACGTCCTGACTTTC. Residues: CASRGGPSSGANVLTF.

This chain connects TRBV10-2 to TRBJ2-1; 15 bases agree with TRBD2. The CDR3 consists of 14 residues. V lost 4 bases and J lost 8; bases outside the gene matches: 0. CDR1 is WSHSY, CDR2 SAAADI, per germline. The CDR3 DNA is TGCGCCAGCAGTGGGACTAGCGGGGGGGATGAGCAGTTCTTC. This codes for CASSGTSGGDEQFF.

V usage is TRBV4-1 and J usage is TRBJ2-2; 8 nucleotides match TRBD1. V shed 5 bases and J 6 bases; nucleotides not matched to a gene: 8. This CDR3 comprises 15 residues. Germline lookup yields CDR1 MGHRA and CDR2 YSYEKL. The CDR3 loop is CASSVLQGVAGELFF. The CDR3 region has the DNA TGCGCCAGCAGCGTCCTACAGGGGGTCGCCGGGGAGCTGTTTTTT.

The chain carries TRBV6-6 and TRBJ2-7, with TRBD2 identical over 8 bases. The CDR3 length is 14 residues. Germline CDR1 MNHNY, CDR2 SVGAGI (reference sequence). V shed 6 bases, J shed 4 bases, and the junction held 8 bases outside the gene matches. The CDR3 coding sequence is TGTGCCAGCAGGGGTAGCGGGGATAGGTACGAGCAGTACTTC. It codes for CASRGSGDRYEQYF.

V is TRBV19 and J is TRBJ1-2, with TRBD1 matching 9 bases. The CDR3 runs 14 residues. Germline assignment: CDR1 LNHDA and CDR2 SQIVND (reference sequence). Trimming took 7 bases from V and 4 from J; bases not matched to a gene: 7. CDR3 in amino acids: CASTPTGGGYGYTF. The CDR3 DNA reads as TGTGCCAGTACCCCGACAGGGGGTGGCTATGGCTACACCTTC.

The chain couples TRBV12-5 to TRBJ2-1; the match to TRBD2 covers 7 bases. The germline V gene has CDR1 LGHNT and CDR2 FRNRAP. After removal of 5 bases from V and 5 bases from J, the junction contained 12 bases not matched to a gene. CDR3 length: 16 amino acids. In nucleotides, the CDR3 is TGTGCTAGTGGTCCCGGTTTGGGGGGGTTAGACAATGAGCAGTTCTTC. Amino acids: CASGPGLGGLDNEQFF.

J is TRBJ1-1 and V is TRBV5-1, with 8 bases fitting TRBD1. CDR1 is SGHRS and CDR2 is YFSETQ in the germline V gene. The V and J ends lost 4 bases and 1 base, in that order; junction bases with no gene match: 3. The CDR3 has 14 residues. The CDR3 spells CASSPGGPNTEAFF. The CDR3 DNA reads TGCGCCAGCAGCCCAGGGGGCCCGAACACTGAAGCTTTCTTT.

In its sample, this clone was seen once. As DNA, the CDR3 is TGTGCCAGCAGCGTACCACAGGGCCCCGAAGGGGTGAATGGCTACACCTTC. It codes for CASSVPQGPEGVNGYTF. J is TRBJ1-2 and V is TRBV9, with a possible D match to TRBD1 (6 bases). V lost 1 base and J 6 bases, leaving 22 bases between the germline ends. CDR3 length equals 17 residues. Germline V CDR1 and CDR2: SGDLS, YYNGEE.

The V and J genes are TRBV30 and TRBJ1-5; unclear D gene. CDR3 length equals 13 residues. Trimming took off 0 bases at V and 0 bases at J, with 3 bases between the two ends. The germline V gene has CDR1 GTSNPN and CDR2 SVGIG (reference sequence). The CDR3 protein is CAWSVHSNQPQHF. CDR3 nucleotides: TGTGCCTGGAGTGTTCATAGCAATCAGCCCCAGCATTTT.

The J gene is TRBJ2-2, the V gene TRBV15; 7 positions match TRBD2. This CDR3 is 17 amino acids long. Germline CDR1 reads LNHNV; CDR2 reads YYDKDF (reference sequence). The trim removed 0 bases at V and 0 bases at J, leaving 4 bases unmatched. The CDR3 here is CATSRDHGGANTGELFF. The CDR3 coding sequence is TGTGCCACCAGCAGAGATCATGGGGGGGCGAACACCGGGGAGCTGTTTTTT.

The CDR3 DNA reads TGTGCCAGCAGTGAGGGACAGTTCTATTCTGGGGCCAACGTCCTGACTTTC. Protein product: CASSEGQFYSGANVLTF. V gene TRBV6-1 combines with J gene TRBJ2-6; 7 bases are a match to TRBD1. Germline CDR1 is MNHNS and CDR2 is SASEGT. There are 17 residues in the CDR3. With V trimmed by 3 bases and J by 1 base, 6 bases remained unmatched.

Regarding this clone: Different DNA sequences within this sample yield the same CDR3. CDR3 sequence: CASRLQGNTEAFF. In DNA, the CDR3 is TGTGCCAGCAGATTACAGGGGAACACTGAAGCTTTCTTT. The chain combines TRBV6-5 with TRBJ1-1; a weak D match, TRBD1 (6 bases). The V gene's germline CDR1 is MNHEY and CDR2 SVGAGI. V was trimmed by 6 bases and J by 1 base, leaving 9 bases between them. The CDR3 loop spans 13 amino acids.

V usage is TRBV3-1 (or the pseudogene TRBV3-2) and J usage is TRBJ2-7; 10 positions agree with TRBD2. The CDR3 totals 15 residues. Germline CDR1 is LGHDT and CDR2 is YNNKEL (reference sequence). After removal of 4 bases from V and 3 bases from J, the junction contained 6 bases not matched to a gene. CDR3 bases: TGTGCCAGCAGCCCGGAATCTAGCGGGGGCTACGAGCAGTACTTC. Translating it yields CASSPESSGGYEQYF.

The chain carries TRBV21-1 and TRBJ1-4. TRBV21-1 is a listed pseudogene. The CDR3 spans 19 residues. CDR3 amino acids: CASSNKDIGRGTVNEKLFF. CDR3 DNA: TGTGCCAGCAGCAATAAGGACATTGGGCGAGGGACTGTTAATGAAAAACTGTTTTTT.

This rearrangement joins TRBV5-1 to TRBJ2-1; 8 nucleotides align to TRBD1. Per the germline V gene, CDR1 is SGHRS and CDR2 is YFSETQ. The J segment lost 3 bases and the V segment lost 4 bases, leaving 12 bases of the junction unmatched. The CDR3 loop spans 17 amino acids. For the CDR3, the DNA is TGCGCCAGCAGCGGGGACAGGAGACTCCCTCTCTACAATGAGCAGTTCTTC. As protein: CASSGDRRLPLYNEQFF. The variable domain in full, with the rest retrieved from reference TRBV5-1 and TRBJ2-1, is KAGVTQTPRYLIKTRGQQVTLSCSPISGHRSVSWYQQTPGQGLQFLFEYFSETQRNKGNFPGRFSGRQFSNSRSEMNVSTLELGDSALYLCASSGDRRLPLYNEQFFGPGTRLTVL.

The chain uses TRBV12-5 and TRBJ2-2, with D perhaps matching TRBD2 (5 bases). Trimming cost V 5 bases and J 5 bases, with 12 bases left between them. CDR3 size: 14 residues. Germline V lookup: CDR1 LGHNT, CDR2 FRNRAP. The CDR3 region has the DNA TGTGCTAGTGGTCCGGACTCCTTGACCGGGGAGCTGTTTTTT. Amino acids: CASGPDSLTGELFF.

This sequence joins TRBV30 and TRBJ1-4; maybe TRBD1 (6 bases). Trimming removed 1 base at V and 10 bases at J, with 13 bases between. The CDR3 covers 13 residues. Germline V gene data show CDR1 as GTSNPN and CDR2 as SVGIG (reference sequence). As DNA, the CDR3 is TGTGCCTGGAGTGATGGCGGGGGCCGAAAACTGTTTTTT. Protein sequence: CAWSDGGGRKLFF.

The chain couples TRBV10-3 to TRBJ2-3; 11 nucleotides line up with TRBD2. The CDR3 is 17 amino acids. CDR1 and CDR2 from the germline V gene are ENHRY and SYGVKD. The V segment lost 4 bases and the J segment 4 bases; nucleotides outside the gene matches: 10. The chain's CDR3 is CAISGLAGGRVADTQYF. CDR3 nucleotides: TGTGCCATCAGTGGGCTAGCGGGGGGCCGGGTTGCAGATACGCAGTATTTT.

J is TRBJ1-1 and V is TRBV2, with a weak D call TRBD1 (5 bases). CDR3 length: 15 amino acids. V lost 10 bases and J lost 4, with 22 bases in between. Germline lookup yields CDR1 SNHLY and CDR2 FYNNEI. Here the CDR3 DNA reads TGTGCCATCCTCATTGCAGGGCACCATGGCACTGAAGCTTTCTTT. Its translation is CAILIAGHHGTEAFF.

The chain joins TRBV11-2 to TRBJ1-3, with 7 bases matching TRBD1. CDR3 size: 15 residues. The germline gives CDR1 SGHAT, CDR2 FQNNGV. V lost 5 bases, J lost 1 base, and 5 bases stayed unmatched. In DNA form, the CDR3 reads TGTGCCAGCAGCACGGGACAGCCTTCTGGAAACACCATATATTTT. Protein: CASSTGQPSGNTIYF.

This clone was recorded only once. J is TRBJ2-5 and V is TRBV5-4; D possibly corresponds to TRBD1 (6 bases). Between the trimmed V and J ends, which lost 3 bases and 2 bases, there was a span of 11 bases. The CDR3 is made up of 14 amino acids. Per the germline V gene, CDR1 is SGHNT and CDR2 is YYREEE (reference sequence). The CDR3: CASSYPGQQETQYF. DNA of the CDR3: TGTGCCAGCAGCTACCCGGGACAACAAGAGACCCAGTACTTC.

This clone is a singleton in its sample. The gene calls are TRBV4-1 and TRBJ2-7; possibly TRBD1 for D (6 bases). This CDR3 is 17 amino acids long. V shed 1 base and J shed 3 bases, with 19 bases lying between them. Germline V lookup: CDR1 MGHRA, CDR2 YSYEKL. The CDR3 DNA reads as TGCGCCAGCAGCCAAGGCTTCCTGACAGGAAGGGACTACGAGCAGTACTTC. Encoded protein: CASSQGFLTGRDYEQYF.

This sequence joins TRBV29-1 and TRBJ1-3, with D hard to call. V was clipped by 6 bases and J by 3 bases, with 12 bases between them. The CDR3 loop spans 13 amino acids. Germline-derived CDR1 and CDR2 are SQVTM and ANQGSEA. CDR3 bases: TGCAGCGTCGGCCGGGATCTTGGAAACACCATATATTTT. This encodes CSVGRDLGNTIYF.

The rearrangement links TRBV2 to TRBJ1-1, with unresolved D. This CDR3 spans 12 amino acids. Deletions cut 2 bases from V and 2 bases from J, with 3 bases between. CDR1 and CDR2 from the germline V gene are SNHLY and FYNNEI. This chain's CDR3 is CASSEPNTEAFF. CDR3 nucleotide sequence: TGTGCCAGCAGTGAACCTAACACTGAAGCTTTCTTT.

This clone was counted between two and nine times. The V and J genes are TRBV30 and TRBJ1-1; D is perhaps TRBD1 (6 bases). The CDR3 runs 12 residues. In germline, CDR1 is GTSNPN, CDR2 SVGIG (reference sequence). V was trimmed by 6 bases and J by 0 bases, leaving 8 bases between them. CDR3 DNA: TGTGCCTGCGGACAGCTGAACACTGAAGCTTTCTTT. Its translation is CACGQLNTEAFF.

The V call is TRBV30, the J call TRBJ2-1, with 9 bases that match TRBD2. Germline V CDR1 and CDR2: GTSNPN, SVGIG (reference sequence). The V gene end was trimmed by 4 bases and the J gene end by 8 bases; junction bases not matched to a gene: 3. The CDR3 extends over 12 amino acids. DNA for the CDR3: TGTGCCTGGACGGCGGGGGGGGATGAGCAGTTCTTC. Translating it yields CAWTAGGDEQFF. Supplemented by reference TRBV30 and TRBJ2-1, the full variable domain reads SQTIHQWPATLVQPVGSPLSLECTVEGTSNPNLYWYRQAAGRGLQLLFYSVGIGQISSEVPQNLSASRPQDRQFILSSKKLLLSDSGFYLCAWTAGGDEQFFGPGTRLTVL.

V gene TRBV6-5 combines with J gene TRBJ2-7; possibly TRBD2 for D (5 bases). CDR3 length: 15 amino acids. Germline-derived CDR1 and CDR2 are MNHEY and SVGAGI. With 4 bases removed from V and 1 base from J, the gap between germline ends came to 14 bases. The CDR3 loop reads CASSSTRGISYEQYF. As DNA, the CDR3 is TGTGCCAGCAGTTCCACCAGAGGGATTTCCTACGAGCAGTACTTC.

The CDR3 protein is CASRRDRGDEKLFF. CDR3 nucleotides: TGTGCCAGCAGAAGGGACAGGGGCGATGAAAAACTGTTTTTT. The chain joins TRBV2 to TRBJ1-4, with 10 bases lining up with TRBD1. V lost 6 bases, J lost 6 bases, and 4 bases stayed unmatched. The CDR3 is made up of 14 amino acids. Germline-derived CDR1 and CDR2 are SNHLY and FYNNEI.

The chain recombines TRBV3-1 (or the pseudogene TRBV3-2) with TRBJ1-5, with TRBD1 as a possible D gene (5 bases). Trimming removed 2 bases from V and 5 bases from J, with 13 bases in between. This CDR3 is 15 amino acids long. Germline V lookup: CDR1 LGHDT, CDR2 YNNKEL (reference sequence). CDR3 DNA sequence: TGTGCCAGCAGCCAACAGGGTATTGGGTATCAGCCCCAGCATTTT. It is translated as CASSQQGIGYQPQHF.

J is TRBJ1-5 and V is TRBV20-1; 7 positions match TRBD1. Germline CDR1 reads DFQATT; CDR2 reads SNEGSKA (reference sequence). There are 13 residues in the CDR3. Losses at the gene ends were 3 bases for V and 4 bases for J; bases not matched to a gene: 3. The CDR3 here is CSASGGQNQPQHF. CDR3 DNA sequence: TGCAGTGCTAGTGGGGGACAGAATCAGCCCCAGCATTTT.

With regard to this clone: Other DNA sequences in the sample encode the same CDR3. CDR3 nucleotide sequence: TGCAGTGCTCGGCGGGAAAAACTGTTTTTT. Amino acid sequence: CSARREKLFF. The chain couples TRBV20-1 to TRBJ1-4; no firm D call. This CDR3 has 10 amino acids. The germline V gene encodes CDR1 DFQATT and CDR2 SNEGSKA (reference sequence). V was pared by 5 bases and J by 8 bases, with 6 bases between.